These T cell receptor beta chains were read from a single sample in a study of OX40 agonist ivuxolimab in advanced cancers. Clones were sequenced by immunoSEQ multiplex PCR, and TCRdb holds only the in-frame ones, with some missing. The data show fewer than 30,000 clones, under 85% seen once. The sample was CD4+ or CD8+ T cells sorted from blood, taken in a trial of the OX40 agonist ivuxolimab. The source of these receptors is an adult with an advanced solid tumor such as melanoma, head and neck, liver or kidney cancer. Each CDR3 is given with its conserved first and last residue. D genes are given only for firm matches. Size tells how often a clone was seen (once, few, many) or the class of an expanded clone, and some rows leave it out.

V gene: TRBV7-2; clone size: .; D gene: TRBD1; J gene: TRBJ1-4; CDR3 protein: CASTPSPGGNEKLFF; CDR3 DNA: TGTGCCAGCACCCCGTCCCCAGGGGGGAATGAAAAACTGTTTTTT
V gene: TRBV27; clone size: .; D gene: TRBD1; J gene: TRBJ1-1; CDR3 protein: CASSPGTGGTEAFF; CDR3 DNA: TGTGCCAGCAGTCCCGGGACAGGGGGAACTGAAGCTTTCTTT
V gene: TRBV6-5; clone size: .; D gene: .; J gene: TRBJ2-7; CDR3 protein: CASSSMAGYRVYEQYF; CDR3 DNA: TGTGCCAGCAGTTCGATGGCGGGGTATCGGGTCTACGAGCAGTACTTC
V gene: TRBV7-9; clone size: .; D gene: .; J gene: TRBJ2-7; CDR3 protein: CASSSERWYEQYF; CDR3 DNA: TGTGCCAGCAGCTCCGAGAGGTGGTACGAGCAGTACTTC
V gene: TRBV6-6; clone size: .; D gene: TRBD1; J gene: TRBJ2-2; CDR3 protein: CASSWTGTGELFF; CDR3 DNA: TGTGCCAGCAGTTGGACAGGCACCGGGGAGCTGTTTTTT
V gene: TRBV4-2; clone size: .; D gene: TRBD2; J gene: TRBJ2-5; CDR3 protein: CASSQEDTGGGETQYF; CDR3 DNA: TGTGCCAGCAGCCAAGAGGATACCGGCGGGGGAGAGACCCAGTACTTC
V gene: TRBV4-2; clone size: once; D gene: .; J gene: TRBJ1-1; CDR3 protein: CASSHREGTEAFF; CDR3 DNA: TGTGCCAGCAGCCACCGGGAGGGCACTGAAGCTTTCTTT
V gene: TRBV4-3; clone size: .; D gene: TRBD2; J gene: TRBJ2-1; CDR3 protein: CASSQGTSGGNEQFF; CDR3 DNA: TGCGCCAGCAGCCAAGGGACTAGCGGGGGAAATGAGCAGTTCTTC
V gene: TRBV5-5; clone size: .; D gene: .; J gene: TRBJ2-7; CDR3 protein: CASSLGSGLYYEQYF; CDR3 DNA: TGTGCCAGCAGCTTGGGGTCGGGCCTTTACTACGAGCAGTACTTC
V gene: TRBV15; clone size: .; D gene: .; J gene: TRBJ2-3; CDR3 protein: CATSGTALMMWDTQYF; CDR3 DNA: TGTGCCACCAGCGGCACAGCCCTTATGATGTGGGATACGCAGTATTTT
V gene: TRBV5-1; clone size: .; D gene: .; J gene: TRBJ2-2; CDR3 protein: CASRNTLGGSKPTNTGELFF; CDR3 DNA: TGCGCCAGCAGAAACACACTCGGGGGTTCGAAGCCGACGAACACCGGGGAGCTGTTTTTT
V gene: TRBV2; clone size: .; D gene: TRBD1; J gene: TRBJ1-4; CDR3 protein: CATRDREKLFF; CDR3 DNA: TGTGCCACCCGGGACAGAGAAAAACTGTTTTTT
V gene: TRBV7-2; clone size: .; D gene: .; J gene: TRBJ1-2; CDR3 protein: CASSLGHVRGYTF; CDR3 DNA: TGTGCCAGCAGCTTAGGTCACGTGCGTGGCTACACCTTC
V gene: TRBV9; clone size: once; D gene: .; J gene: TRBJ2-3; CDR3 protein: CASSVDGRGGTDTQYF; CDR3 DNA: TGTGCCAGCAGCGTAGATGGCAGGGGGGGCACAGATACGCAGTATTTT
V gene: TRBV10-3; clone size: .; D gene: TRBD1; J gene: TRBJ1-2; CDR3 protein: CAIKSRQGDFNYGYTF; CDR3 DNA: TGTGCCATCAAATCCAGGCAGGGGGATTTTAACTATGGCTACACCTTC
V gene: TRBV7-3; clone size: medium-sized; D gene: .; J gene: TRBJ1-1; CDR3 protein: CASSLSVRGNTEAFF; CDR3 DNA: TGTGCCAGCAGCTTAAGTGTTCGGGGGAACACTGAAGCTTTCTTT
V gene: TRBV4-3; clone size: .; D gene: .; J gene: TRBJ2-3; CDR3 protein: CASSQALTFGVDTQYF; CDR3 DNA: TGCGCCAGCAGCCAAGCATTAACCTTCGGTGTAGATACGCAGTATTTT
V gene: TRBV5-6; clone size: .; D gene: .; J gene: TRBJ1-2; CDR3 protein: CASSLPRRSDGYTF; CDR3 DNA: TGTGCCAGCAGCTTGCCGCGCAGGTCGGATGGCTACACCTTC
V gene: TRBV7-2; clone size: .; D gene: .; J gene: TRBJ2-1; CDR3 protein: CASSSGGGGAEQFF; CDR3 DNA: TGTGCCAGCAGCTCCGGAGGTGGGGGGGCTGAGCAGTTCTTC
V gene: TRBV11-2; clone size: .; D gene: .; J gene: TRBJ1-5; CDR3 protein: CASSLGPKGYPQHF; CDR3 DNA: TGTGCCAGCAGCTTAGGCCCTAAGGGGTACCCCCAGCATTTT
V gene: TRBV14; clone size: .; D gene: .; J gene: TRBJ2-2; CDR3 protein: CASRLQNTGELFF; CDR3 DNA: TGTGCCAGCCGGTTACAGAACACCGGGGAGCTGTTTTTT
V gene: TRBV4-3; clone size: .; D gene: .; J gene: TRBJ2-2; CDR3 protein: CASSQDRANTGELFF; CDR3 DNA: TGCGCCAGCAGCCAAGATCGAGCGAACACCGGGGAGCTGTTTTTT